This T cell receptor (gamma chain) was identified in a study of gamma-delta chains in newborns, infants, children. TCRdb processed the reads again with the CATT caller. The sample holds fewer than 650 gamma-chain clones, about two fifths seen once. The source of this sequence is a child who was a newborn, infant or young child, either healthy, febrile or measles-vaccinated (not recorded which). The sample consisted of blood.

In DNA, the CDR3 is TGTGCCTTGTGGGAGGTGCATTATAAGAAACTCTTT. This codes for CALWEVHYKKLF. The J gene is TRGJ1 or TRGJ2, the V gene TRGV9. Looked up from germline, CDR1 is GITISATS and CDR2 is ISYDGTV (reference sequence). The CDR3 has 12 amino acids. J gave up 5 bases and V 0 bases, and 1 base lay outside the gene matches.